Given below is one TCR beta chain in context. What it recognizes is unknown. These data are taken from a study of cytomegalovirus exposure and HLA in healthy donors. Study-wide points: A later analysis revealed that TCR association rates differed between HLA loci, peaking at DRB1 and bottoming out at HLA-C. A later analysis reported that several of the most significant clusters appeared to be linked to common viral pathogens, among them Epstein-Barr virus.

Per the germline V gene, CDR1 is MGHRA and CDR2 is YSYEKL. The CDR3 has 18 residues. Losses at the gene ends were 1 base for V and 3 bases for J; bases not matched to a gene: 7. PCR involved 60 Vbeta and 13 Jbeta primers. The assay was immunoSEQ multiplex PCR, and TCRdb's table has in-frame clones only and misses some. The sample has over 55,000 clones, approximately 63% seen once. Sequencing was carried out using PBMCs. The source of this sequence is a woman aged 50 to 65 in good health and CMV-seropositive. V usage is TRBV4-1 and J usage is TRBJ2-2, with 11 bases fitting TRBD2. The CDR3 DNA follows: TGCGCCAGCAGCCAAGGAACTAGCGGGAGTTTATACACCGGGGAGCTGTTTTTT. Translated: CASSQGTSGSLYTGELFF.